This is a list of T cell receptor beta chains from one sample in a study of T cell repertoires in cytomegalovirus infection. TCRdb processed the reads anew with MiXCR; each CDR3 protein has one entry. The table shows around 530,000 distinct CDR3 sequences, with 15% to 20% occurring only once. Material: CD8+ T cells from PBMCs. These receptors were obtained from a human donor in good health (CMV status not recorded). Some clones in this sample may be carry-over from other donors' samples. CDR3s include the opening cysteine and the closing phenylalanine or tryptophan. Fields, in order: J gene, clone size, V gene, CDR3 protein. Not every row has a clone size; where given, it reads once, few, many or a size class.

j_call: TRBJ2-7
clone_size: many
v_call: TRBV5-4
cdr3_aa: CASSPDRGFSYEQYF

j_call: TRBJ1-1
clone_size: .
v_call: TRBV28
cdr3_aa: CASSFGVRGRGITEAFF

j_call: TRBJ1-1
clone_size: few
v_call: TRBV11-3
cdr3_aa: CASSPRAGSEAFF

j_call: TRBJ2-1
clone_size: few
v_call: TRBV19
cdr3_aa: CASSATLTYNEQFF

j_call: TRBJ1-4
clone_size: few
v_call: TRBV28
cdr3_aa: CASSPPRDGRLATNEKLFF

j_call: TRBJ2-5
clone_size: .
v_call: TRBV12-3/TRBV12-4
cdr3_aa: CASTGDRGQETQYF

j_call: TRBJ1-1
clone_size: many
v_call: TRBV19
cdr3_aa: CASKDGGVNTEAFF

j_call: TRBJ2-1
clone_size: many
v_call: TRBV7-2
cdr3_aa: CASSFPGQGGFEQFF

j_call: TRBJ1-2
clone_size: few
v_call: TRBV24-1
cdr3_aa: CATSDWDKNYGYTF

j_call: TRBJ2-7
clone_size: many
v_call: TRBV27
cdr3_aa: CASSPQGQGYEQYF

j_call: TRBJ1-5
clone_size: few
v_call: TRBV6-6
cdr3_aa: CASSYSKDIPSRAQHF

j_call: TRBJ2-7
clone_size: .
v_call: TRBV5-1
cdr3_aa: CASSLTSSGREGEQYF

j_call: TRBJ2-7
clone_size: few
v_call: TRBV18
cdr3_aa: CASSRAGSPNSEQYF

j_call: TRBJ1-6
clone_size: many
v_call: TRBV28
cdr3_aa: CASSLGVYNSPLHF

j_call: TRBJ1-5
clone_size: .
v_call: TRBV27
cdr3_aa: CASSAGPRANQPQHF

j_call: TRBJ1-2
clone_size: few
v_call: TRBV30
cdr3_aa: CAWSVIQNYGYTF

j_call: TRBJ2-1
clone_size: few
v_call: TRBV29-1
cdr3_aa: CSVCFGQGVYNEQFF

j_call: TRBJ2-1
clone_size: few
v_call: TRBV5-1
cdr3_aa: CASRVDRASYNEQFF

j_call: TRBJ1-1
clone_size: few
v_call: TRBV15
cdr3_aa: CATSPLFQGMNTEAFF

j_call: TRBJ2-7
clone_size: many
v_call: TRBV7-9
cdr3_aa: CASSSPGPKSYEQYF

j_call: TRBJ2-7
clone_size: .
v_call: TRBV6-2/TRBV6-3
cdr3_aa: CASSYRTSGSYEQYF

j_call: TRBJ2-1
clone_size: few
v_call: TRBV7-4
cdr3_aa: CASSFTGSNEQFF

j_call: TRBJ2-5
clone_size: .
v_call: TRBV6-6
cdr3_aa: CASGDGEDTQNF

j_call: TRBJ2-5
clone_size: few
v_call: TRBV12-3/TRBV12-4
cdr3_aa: CASSPYQGGTQYF

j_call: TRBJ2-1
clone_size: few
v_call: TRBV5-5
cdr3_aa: CASSPHEQFF

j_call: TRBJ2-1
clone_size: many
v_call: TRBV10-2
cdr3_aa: CASNEGHEQFF

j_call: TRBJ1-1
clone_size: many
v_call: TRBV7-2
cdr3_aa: CASSDTGGYTEAFF

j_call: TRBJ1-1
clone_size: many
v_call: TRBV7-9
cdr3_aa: CASSRTGEDTEAFF

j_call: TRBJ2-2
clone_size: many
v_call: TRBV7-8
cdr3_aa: CASTQASPSTGELFF

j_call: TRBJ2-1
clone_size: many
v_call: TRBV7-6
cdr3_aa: CASSPRTSGGYNEQFF

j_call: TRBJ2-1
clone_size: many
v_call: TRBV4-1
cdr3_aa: CASSPLGSGPYNEQFF

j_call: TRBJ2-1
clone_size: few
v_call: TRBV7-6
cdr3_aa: CASSPREGLGNEQFF

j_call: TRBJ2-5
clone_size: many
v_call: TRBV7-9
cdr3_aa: CASSLSARRETQYF

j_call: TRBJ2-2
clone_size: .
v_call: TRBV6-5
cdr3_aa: CASRDRGPNTGELFF

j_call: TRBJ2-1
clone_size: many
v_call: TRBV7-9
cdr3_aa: CASSSGTGNEQFF

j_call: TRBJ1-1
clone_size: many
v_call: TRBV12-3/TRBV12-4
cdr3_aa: CASSWDTEAFF

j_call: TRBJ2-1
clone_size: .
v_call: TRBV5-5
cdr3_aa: CASSLVIGGMANEQFF

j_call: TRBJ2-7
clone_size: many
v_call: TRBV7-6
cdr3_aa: CASSFQKDRVAYEQYF

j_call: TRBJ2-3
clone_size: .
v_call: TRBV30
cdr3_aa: CAWSLTGTSGTSWDPDTQYF

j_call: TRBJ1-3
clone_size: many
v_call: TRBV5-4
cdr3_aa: CASSTSLIGTGTGNTIYF

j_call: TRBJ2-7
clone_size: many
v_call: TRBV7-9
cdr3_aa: CASSLEGSGGASPYEQYF

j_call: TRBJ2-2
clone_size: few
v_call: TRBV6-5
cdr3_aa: CASGVSGTSGRASTGELFF

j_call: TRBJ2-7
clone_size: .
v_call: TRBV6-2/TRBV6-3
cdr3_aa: CASSYPERELSHEQYF

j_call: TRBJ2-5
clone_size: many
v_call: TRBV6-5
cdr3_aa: CASSYGTSQETQYF

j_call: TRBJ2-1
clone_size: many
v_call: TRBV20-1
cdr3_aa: CSSTGRNNNEQFF